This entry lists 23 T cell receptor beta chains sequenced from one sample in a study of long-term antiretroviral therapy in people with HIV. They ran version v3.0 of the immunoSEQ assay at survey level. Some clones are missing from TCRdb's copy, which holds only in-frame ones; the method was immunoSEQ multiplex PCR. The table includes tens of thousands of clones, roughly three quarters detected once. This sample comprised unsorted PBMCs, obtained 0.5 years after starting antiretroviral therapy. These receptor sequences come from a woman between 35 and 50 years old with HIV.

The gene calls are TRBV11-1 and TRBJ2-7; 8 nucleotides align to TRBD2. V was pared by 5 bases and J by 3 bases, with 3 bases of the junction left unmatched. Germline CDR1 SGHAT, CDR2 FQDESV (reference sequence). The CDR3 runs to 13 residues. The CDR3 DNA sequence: TGTGCCAGCAGCCCCGGGGGGGACTACGAGCAGTACTTC. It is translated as CASSPGGDYEQYF.

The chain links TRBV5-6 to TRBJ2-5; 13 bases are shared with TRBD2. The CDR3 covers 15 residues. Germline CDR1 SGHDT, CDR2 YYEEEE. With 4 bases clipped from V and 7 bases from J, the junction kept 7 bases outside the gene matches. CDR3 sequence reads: CASSPLAGGPGTQYF. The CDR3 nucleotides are TGTGCCAGCAGCCCACTAGCGGGGGGGCCGGGGACCCAGTACTTC.

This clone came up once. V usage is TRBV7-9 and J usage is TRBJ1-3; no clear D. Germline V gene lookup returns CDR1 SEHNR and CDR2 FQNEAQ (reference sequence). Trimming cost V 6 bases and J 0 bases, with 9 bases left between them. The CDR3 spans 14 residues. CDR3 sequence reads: CASSRESSGNTIYF. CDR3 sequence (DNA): TGTGCCAGCAGTCGGGAAAGCTCTGGAAACACCATATATTTT. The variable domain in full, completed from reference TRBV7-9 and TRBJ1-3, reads DTGVSQNPRHKITKRGQNVTFRCDPISEHNRLYWYRQTLGQGPEFLTYFQNEAQLEKSRLLSDRFSAERPKGSFSTLEIQRTEQGDSAMYLCASSRESSGNTIYFGEGSWLTVV.

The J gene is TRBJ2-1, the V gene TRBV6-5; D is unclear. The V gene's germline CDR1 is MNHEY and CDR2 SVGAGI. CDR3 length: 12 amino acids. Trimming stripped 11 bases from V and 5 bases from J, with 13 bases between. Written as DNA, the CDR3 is TGTGCCGCGTCTAGTGGGGACAATGAGCAGTTCTTC. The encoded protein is CAASSGDNEQFF.

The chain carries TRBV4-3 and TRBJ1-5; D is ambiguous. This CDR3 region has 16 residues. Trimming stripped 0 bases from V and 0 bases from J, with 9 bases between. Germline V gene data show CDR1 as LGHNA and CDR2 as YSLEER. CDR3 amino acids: CASSQDRINSNQPQHF. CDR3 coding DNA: TGCGCCAGCAGCCAAGACAGGATCAATAGCAATCAGCCCCAGCATTTT.

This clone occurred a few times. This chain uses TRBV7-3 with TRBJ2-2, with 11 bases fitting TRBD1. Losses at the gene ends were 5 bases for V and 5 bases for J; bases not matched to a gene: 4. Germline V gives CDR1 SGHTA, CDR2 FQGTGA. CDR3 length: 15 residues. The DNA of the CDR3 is TGTGCCAGCAGCCGCGGGACAGGGGGAACCGGGGAGCTGTTTTTT. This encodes CASSRGTGGTGELFF.

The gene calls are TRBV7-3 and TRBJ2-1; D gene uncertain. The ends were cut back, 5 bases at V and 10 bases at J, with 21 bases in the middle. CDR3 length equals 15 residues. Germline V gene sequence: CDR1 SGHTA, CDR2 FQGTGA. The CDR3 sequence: CASSPRLASSVEQFF. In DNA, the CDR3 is TGTGCCAGCAGCCCCCGACTTGCGTCCTCCGTAGAGCAGTTCTTC.

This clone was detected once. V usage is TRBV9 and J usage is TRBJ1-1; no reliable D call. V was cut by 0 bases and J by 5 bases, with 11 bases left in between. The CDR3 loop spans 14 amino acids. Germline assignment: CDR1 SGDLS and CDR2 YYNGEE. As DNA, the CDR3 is TGTGCCAGCAGCGTAGATTCGGGGAGGACTGAAGCTTTCTTT. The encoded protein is CASSVDSGRTEAFF.

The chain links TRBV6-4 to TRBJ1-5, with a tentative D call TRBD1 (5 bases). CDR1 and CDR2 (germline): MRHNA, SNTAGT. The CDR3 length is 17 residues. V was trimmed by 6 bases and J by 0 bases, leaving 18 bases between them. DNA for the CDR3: TGTGCCAGCAGGGCGCGAAGTTCCAGGGTTAGCAATCAGCCCCAGCATTTT. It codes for CASRARSSRVSNQPQHF.

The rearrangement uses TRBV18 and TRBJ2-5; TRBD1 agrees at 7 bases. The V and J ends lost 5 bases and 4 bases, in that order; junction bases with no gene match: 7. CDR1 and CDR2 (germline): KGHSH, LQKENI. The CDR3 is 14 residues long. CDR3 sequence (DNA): TGTGCCAGCTCATCCGGGACAGACGCAGAGACCCAGTACTTC. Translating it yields CASSSGTDAETQYF.

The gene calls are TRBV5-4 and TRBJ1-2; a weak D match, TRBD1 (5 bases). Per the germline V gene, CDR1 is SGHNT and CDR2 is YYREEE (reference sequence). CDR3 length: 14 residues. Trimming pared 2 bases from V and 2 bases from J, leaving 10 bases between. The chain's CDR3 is CASSLIGHNYGYTF. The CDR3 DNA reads TGTGCCAGCAGCTTAATAGGACACAACTATGGCTACACCTTC.

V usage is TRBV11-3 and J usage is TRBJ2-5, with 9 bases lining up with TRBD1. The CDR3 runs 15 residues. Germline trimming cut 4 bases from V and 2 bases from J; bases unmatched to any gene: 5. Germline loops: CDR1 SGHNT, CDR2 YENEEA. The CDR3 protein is CASSSRDREQETQYF. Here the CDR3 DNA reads TGTGCCAGCAGCTCCCGGGACAGGGAGCAAGAGACCCAGTACTTC.

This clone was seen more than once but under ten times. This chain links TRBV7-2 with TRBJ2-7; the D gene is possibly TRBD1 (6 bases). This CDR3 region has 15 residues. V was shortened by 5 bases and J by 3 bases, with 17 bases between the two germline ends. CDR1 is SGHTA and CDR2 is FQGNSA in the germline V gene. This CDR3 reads CASSPAGQRRYEQYF. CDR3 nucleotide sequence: TGTGCCAGCAGCCCCGCCGGACAGAGACGCTACGAGCAGTACTTC.

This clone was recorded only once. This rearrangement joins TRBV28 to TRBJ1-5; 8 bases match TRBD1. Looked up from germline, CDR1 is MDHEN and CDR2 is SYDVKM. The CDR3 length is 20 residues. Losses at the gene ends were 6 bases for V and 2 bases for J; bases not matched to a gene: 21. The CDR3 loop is CASSNPVRTGSVFGNQPQHF. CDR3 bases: TGTGCCAGCAGCAACCCCGTTAGGACAGGGTCCGTTTTCGGCAATCAGCCCCAGCATTTT.

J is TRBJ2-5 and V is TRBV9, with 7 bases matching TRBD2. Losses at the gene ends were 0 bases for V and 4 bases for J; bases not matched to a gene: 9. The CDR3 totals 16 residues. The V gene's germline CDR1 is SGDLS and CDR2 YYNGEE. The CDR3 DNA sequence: TGTGCCAGCAGCGTAGCTACAGGAGCGGGGCCAGAGACCCAGTACTTC. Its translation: CASSVATGAGPETQYF.

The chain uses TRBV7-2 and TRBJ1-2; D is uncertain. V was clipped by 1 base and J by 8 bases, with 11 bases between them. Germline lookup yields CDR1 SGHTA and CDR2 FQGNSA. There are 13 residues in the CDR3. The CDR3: CASSLEVEGGYTF. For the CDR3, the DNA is TGTGCCAGCAGCTTAGAGGTGGAGGGAGGCTACACCTTC.

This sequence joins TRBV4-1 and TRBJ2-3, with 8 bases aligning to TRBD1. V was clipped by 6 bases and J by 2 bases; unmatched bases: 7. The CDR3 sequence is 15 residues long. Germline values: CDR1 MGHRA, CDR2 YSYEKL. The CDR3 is CASRKQGVNTDTQYF. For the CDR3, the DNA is TGCGCCAGCAGAAAACAGGGGGTGAACACAGATACGCAGTATTTT.

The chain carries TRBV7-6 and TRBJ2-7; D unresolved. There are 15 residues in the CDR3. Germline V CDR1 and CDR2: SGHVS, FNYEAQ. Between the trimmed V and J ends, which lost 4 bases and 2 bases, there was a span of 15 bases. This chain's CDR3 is CASSSSRSSPYEQYF. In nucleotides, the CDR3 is TGTGCCAGCAGCTCATCAAGGTCCAGCCCCTACGAGCAGTACTTC. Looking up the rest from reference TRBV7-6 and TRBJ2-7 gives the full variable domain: GAGVSQSPRYKVTKRGQDVALRCDPISGHVSLYWYRQALGQGPEFLTYFNYEAQQDKSGLPNDRFSAERPEGSISTLTIQRTEQRDSAMYRCASSSSRSSPYEQYFGPGTRLTVT.

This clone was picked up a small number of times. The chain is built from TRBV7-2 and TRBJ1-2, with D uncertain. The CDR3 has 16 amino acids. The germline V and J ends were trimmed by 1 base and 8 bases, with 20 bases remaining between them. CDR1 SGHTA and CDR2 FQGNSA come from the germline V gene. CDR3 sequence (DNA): TGTGCCAGCAGCTTAGTATTTGGAGGTGCTGCGAAGGGCTACACCTTC. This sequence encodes CASSLVFGGAAKGYTF.

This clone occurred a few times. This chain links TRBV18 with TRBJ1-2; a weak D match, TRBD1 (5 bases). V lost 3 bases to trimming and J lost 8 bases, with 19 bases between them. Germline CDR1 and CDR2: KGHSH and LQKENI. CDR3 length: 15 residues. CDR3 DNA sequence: TGTGCCAGCTCACCCCCCCTCGTACAGGCTAAAGGCTACACCTTC. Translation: CASSPPLVQAKGYTF.

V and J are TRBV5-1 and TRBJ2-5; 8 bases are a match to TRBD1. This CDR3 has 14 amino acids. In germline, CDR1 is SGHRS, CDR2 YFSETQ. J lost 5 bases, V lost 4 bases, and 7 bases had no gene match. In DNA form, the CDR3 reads TGCGCCAGCAGCCCGGACAGGGCCAGTGAGACCCAGTACTTC. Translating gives CASSPDRASETQYF.

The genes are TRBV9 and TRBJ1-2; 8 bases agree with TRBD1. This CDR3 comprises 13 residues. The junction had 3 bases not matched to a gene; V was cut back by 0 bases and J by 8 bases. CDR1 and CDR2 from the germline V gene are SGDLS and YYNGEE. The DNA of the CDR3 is TGTGCCAGCAGCGTAGCAGGGGGCCGGGGCTACACCTTC. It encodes CASSVAGGRGYTF.

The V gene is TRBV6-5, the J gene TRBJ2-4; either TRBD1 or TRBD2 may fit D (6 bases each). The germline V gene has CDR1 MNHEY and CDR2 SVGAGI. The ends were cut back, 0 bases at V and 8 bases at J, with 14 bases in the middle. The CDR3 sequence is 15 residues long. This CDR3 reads CASSYSWGASHIQYF. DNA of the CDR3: TGTGCCAGCAGTTACTCTTGGGGGGCGAGCCACATTCAGTACTTC.